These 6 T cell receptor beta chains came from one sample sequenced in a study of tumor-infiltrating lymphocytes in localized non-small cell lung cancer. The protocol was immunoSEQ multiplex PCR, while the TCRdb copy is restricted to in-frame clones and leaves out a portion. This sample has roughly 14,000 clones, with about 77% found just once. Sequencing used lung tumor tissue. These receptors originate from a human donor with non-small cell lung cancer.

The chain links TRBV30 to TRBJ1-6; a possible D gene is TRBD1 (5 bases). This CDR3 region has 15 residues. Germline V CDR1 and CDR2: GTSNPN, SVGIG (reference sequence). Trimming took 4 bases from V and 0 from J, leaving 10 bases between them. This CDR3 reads CAWMMGRSYNSPLHF. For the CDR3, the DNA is TGTGCCTGGATGATGGGGCGCTCCTATAATTCACCCCTCCACTTT.

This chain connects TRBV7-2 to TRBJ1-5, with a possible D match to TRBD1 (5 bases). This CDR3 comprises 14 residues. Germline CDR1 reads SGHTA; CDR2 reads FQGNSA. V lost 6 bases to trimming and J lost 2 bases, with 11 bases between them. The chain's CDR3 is CASRRGGGNQPQHF. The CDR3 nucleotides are TGTGCCAGCAGGCGGGGGGGTGGCAATCAGCCCCAGCATTTT.

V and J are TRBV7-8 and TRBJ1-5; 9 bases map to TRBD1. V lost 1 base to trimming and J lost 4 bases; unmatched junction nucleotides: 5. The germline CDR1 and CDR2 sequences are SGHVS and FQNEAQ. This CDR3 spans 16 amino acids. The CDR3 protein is CASSLGTGAPNQPQHF. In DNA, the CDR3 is TGTGCCAGCAGCTTAGGGACAGGGGCACCAAATCAGCCCCAGCATTTT. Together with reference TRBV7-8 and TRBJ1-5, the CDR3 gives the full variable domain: GAGVSQSPRYKVAKRGQDVALRCDPISGHVSLFWYQQALGQGPEFLTYFQNEAQLDKSGLPSDRFFAERPEGSVSTLKIQRTQQEDSAVYLCASSLGTGAPNQPQHFGDGTRLSIL.

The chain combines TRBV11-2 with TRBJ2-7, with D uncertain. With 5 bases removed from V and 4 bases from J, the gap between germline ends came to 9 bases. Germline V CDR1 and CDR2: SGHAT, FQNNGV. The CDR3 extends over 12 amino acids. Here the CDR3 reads CASSIKIYEQYF. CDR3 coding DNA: TGTGCCAGCAGCATAAAGATTTACGAGCAGTACTTC.

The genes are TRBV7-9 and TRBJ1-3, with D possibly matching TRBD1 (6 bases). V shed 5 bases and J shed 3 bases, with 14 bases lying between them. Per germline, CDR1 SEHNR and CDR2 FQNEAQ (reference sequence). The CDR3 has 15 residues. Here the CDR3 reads CASSPGGSIGNTIYF. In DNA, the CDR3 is TGTGCCAGCAGCCCGGGGGGCAGCATTGGAAACACCATATATTTT. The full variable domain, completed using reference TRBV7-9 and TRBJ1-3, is DTGVSQNPRHKITKRGQNVTFRCDPISEHNRLYWYRQTLGQGPEFLTYFQNEAQLEKSRLLSDRFSAERPKGSFSTLEIQRTEQGDSAMYLCASSPGGSIGNTIYFGEGSWLTVV.

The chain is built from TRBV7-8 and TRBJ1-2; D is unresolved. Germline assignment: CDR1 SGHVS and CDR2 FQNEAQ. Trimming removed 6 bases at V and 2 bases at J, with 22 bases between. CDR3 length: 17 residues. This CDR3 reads CASSRSGLRGINYGYTF. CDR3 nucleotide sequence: TGTGCCAGCAGTCGTAGTGGTCTCCGGGGAATAAACTATGGCTACACCTTC.